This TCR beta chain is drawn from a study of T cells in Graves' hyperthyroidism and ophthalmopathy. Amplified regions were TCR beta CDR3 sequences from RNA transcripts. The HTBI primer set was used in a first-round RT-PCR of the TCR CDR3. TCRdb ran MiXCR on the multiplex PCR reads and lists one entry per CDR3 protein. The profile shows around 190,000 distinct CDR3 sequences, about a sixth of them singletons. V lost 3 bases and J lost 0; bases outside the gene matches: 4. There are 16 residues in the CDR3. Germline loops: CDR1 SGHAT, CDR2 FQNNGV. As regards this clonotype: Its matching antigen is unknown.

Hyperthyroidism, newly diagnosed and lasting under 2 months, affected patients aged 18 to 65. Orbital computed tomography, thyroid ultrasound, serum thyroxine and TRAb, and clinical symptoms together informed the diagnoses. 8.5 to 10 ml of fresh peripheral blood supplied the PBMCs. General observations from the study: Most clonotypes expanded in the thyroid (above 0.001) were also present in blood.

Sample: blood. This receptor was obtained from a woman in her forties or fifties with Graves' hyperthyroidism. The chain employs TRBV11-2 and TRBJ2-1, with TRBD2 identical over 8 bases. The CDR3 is CASSLTGGSSYNEQFF. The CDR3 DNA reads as TGTGCCAGCAGCTTGACGGGGGGGAGCTCCTACAATGAGCAGTTCTTC.